Shown below are 11 T cell receptor beta chains from a single sample sequenced in a study of CD8+ T cells in alopecia areata. Sequencing templates came from extracted RNA that was reverse transcribed into cDNA. Clones were read by immunoSEQ multiplex PCR, and TCRdb kept only the in-frame ones, dropping some. The profile shows about 200,000 clones, around 50% of them singletons. Sequencing input: CD8+ T cells sorted from blood. The receptors were sampled from a human donor in good health.

The chain employs TRBV5-6 and TRBJ2-7; 11 bases agree with TRBD2. The CDR3 contains 14 residues. Germline values: CDR1 SGHDT, CDR2 YYEEEE. Losses at the gene ends were 5 bases for V and 4 bases for J; bases not matched to a gene: 5. The DNA for the CDR3 is TGTGCCAGCAGTTCCGGGACTAGCGGTTACGAGCAGTACTTC. Translated, it gives CASSSGTSGYEQYF.

The V gene is TRBV9, the J gene TRBJ1-2; D not certain. Trimming removed 3 bases from V and 6 bases from J, with 12 bases in between. CDR1 and CDR2 from the germline V gene are SGDLS and YYNGEE. The CDR3 has 13 residues. The CDR3 DNA is TGTGCCAGCAGCGCCCACACTTACGATGGCTACACCTTC. The encoded protein is CASSAHTYDGYTF.

This clone occurred a few times. The chain joins TRBV7-9 to TRBJ2-2, with 8 bases fitting TRBD1. The CDR3 spans 16 residues. Germline V CDR1 and CDR2: SEHNR, FQNEAQ (reference sequence). The V segment lost 5 bases and the J segment 5 bases; nucleotides outside the gene matches: 10. The CDR3, as DNA: TGTGCCAGCAGCCGGCCGGGGACAGGTGCGACCGGGGAGCTGTTTTTT. It encodes CASSRPGTGATGELFF.

The chain combines TRBV21-1 with TRBJ1-2. TRBV21-1 corresponds to a pseudogene. The CDR3 consists of 13 residues. The chain's CDR3 is CASSTLFCHGYTF. As DNA, the CDR3 is TGTGCCAGCAGCACACTGTTTTGCCACGGCTACACCTTC.

The chain recombines TRBV6-5 with TRBJ2-3; 11 bases line up with TRBD2. J was trimmed by 4 bases and V by 5 bases; bases with no gene match: 5. Germline V gene sequence: CDR1 MNHEY, CDR2 SVGAGI. This CDR3 region has 15 residues. The CDR3 protein is CASSGTSGGSDTQYF. CDR3 DNA sequence: TGTGCCAGCAGTGGAACTAGCGGGGGCTCAGATACGCAGTATTTT.

CDR3 sequence reads: CSVEGTGIEIYGYTF. The DNA of the CDR3 is TGCAGCGTTGAAGGGACAGGGATTGAGATCTATGGCTACACCTTC. V is TRBV29-1 and J is TRBJ1-2; 8 positions match TRBD1. This CDR3 contains 15 residues. The trim removed 1 base at V and 4 bases at J, leaving 8 bases unmatched. Germline V gives CDR1 SQVTM, CDR2 ANQGSEA.

This clone turned up a few times. V usage is TRBV7-9 and J usage is TRBJ2-5; D is unresolved. The CDR3 length is 13 residues. The germline CDR1 and CDR2 sequences are SEHNR and FQNEAQ (reference sequence). Trimming stripped 4 bases from V and 2 bases from J, with 8 bases between. The CDR3 spells CASSSTLQETQYF. CDR3 sequence (DNA): TGTGCCAGCAGCTCGACTCTACAAGAGACCCAGTACTTC.

V gene TRBV5-6 combines with J gene TRBJ2-3; D is possibly TRBD1 (5 bases). This CDR3 comprises 14 residues. CDR1 is SGHDT, CDR2 YYEEEE, per germline. V was cut by 0 bases and J by 4 bases, with 9 bases left in between. This chain's CDR3 is CASSLELGADTQYF. The CDR3 DNA reads TGTGCCAGCAGCTTGGAGCTAGGGGCAGATACGCAGTATTTT.

A few counts support this clone. This chain uses TRBV5-1 with TRBJ2-7, with D possibly TRBD1 on 5 matching bases. CDR3 length equals 16 residues. V lost 1 base to trimming and J lost 5 bases, with 19 bases between them. From germline, CDR1 is SGHRS and CDR2 YFSETQ. As DNA, the CDR3 is TGCGCCAGCAGCTTGAGAGGTGGCAGGGTTTCTGACGAGCAGTACTTC. Translated: CASSLRGGRVSDEQYF.

This chain connects TRBV7-3 to TRBJ2-3; D remains unclear. The germline gives CDR1 SGHTA, CDR2 FQGTGA. Trimming removed 5 bases from V and 0 bases from J, with 12 bases in between. The CDR3 has 15 residues. In nucleotides, the CDR3 is TGTGCCAGCAGCGCTAATGCTGGCAGCACAGATACGCAGTATTTT. This sequence encodes CASSANAGSTDTQYF.

The chain links TRBV6-5 to TRBJ2-4, with D uncertain. CDR1 MNHEY and CDR2 SVGAGI come from the germline V gene. Trimming cost V 2 bases and J 2 bases, with 4 bases left between them. The CDR3 consists of 13 residues. Here the CDR3 reads CASSYSSKNIQYF. CDR3 DNA sequence: TGTGCCAGCAGTTACAGTTCCAAAAACATTCAGTACTTC.